The present T cell receptor beta chain was sequenced within a study of regulatory T cells in long-lasting Graves disease. As for the study in general: Persistence in Graves' disease denoted antithyroid drug use beyond 5 years alongside positive TSH receptor antibodies.

The V and J ends lost 3 bases and 4 bases respectively, with 11 bases between them. The length of the CDR3 is 14 residues. The authors built TCR beta libraries using iRepertoire HTBI primers and Arm-PCR of CDR3 regions. TCRdb reprocessed the multiplex PCR reads with MiXCR, giving one entry per CDR3 protein. Among about 460,000 distinct CDR3 sequences, 22% were seen once, and the ten largest hold around 12%. The time point here: persistent/refractory GD, antithyroid drugs over 5 years with positive TRAb. Making the TCR library involved RNA that had been extracted from PBMCs. The receptor's source is a female donor with Graves disease. The source material was peripheral blood mononuclear cells (PBMCs), sampled when the disease was refractory, from a patient treated with antithyroid drugs. The rearrangement uses TRBV12-3 or TRBV12-4 and TRBJ2-3; no clear D. CDR3 amino acids: CASSFRQAPDTQYF. CDR3 DNA sequence: TGTGCCAGCAGTTTTAGGCAGGCACCAGATACGCAGTATTTT.